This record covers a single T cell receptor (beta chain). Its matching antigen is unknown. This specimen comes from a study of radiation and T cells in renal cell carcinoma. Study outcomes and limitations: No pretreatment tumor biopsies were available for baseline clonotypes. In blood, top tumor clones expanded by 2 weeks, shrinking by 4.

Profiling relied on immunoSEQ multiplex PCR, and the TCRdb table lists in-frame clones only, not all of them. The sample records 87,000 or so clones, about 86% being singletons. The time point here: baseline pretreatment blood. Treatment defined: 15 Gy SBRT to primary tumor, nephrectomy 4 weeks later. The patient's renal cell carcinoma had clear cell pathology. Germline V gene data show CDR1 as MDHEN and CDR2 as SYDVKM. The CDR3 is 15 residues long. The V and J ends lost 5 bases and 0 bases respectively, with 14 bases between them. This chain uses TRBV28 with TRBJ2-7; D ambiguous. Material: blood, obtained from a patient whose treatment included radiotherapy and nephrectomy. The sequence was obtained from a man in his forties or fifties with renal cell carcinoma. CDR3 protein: CASSLEPLSSYEQYF. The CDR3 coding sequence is TGTGCCAGCAGTCTCGAGCCCTTAAGCTCCTACGAGCAGTACTTC.